The source of this TCR beta chain is a study of cytomegalovirus exposure and HLA in healthy donors. Across the whole study: Earlier findings included over 90 million unique TCR beta sequences obtained from about 180 million T cells. General study results and limits: Researchers left out some V segments, among them TRBV6-2 and TRBV6-3, as indistinguishable.

Everyone who donated was a healthy bone marrow donor. 13 Jbeta primers and 60 Vbeta primers were used for the PCR. Methods used by the authors: Later, 80 million or so unique TCR beta chains were counted in an analysis, and roughly 11 million of them were shared. Repertoires were generated with immunoSEQ multiplex PCR, while TCRdb's copy carries only in-frame clones and drops some. The V and J calls and the clone size are those of that table, but D and trimming were determined from the DNA. The sample holds over 150,000 clones, about four fifths seen once. The germline V gene encodes CDR1 SGHDN and CDR2 FVKESK. The CDR3 runs 13 residues. The V gene end was trimmed by 6 bases and the J gene end by 2 bases; junction bases not matched to a gene: 3. About this clone itself: Its antigen is as yet unknown.

The sequence derives from a man aged 25-45 years in good health and CMV-seronegative. The J gene is TRBJ2-7, the V gene TRBV14; 8 positions agree with TRBD2. Sequenced sample: PBMCs. CDR3 sequence (DNA): TGTGCCAGCAGACCCGGGGGGGCCTACGAGCAGTACTTC. Protein: CASRPGGAYEQYF. Full variable domain (missing parts from reference TRBV14 and TRBJ2-7): EAGVTQFPSHSVIEKGQTVTLRCDPISGHDNLYWYRRVMGKEIKFLLHFVKESKQDESGMPNNRFLAERTGGTYSTLKVQPAELEDSGVYFCASRPGGAYEQYFGPGTRLTVT.